This TCR beta chain was obtained from a study of T-cell memory formation after mild COVID-19. Study context: TCR clusters were mostly donor specific.

This clonotype was observed a handful of times. Its antigen is unidentified. Constant-segment primers and 5'RACE yielded cDNA libraries for TCR alpha and TCR beta, each carrying sample barcodes and UMIs. TCRdb reprocessed the 5' RACE reads with MiXCR, giving one entry per CDR3 protein. The sample lists fewer than 90,000 distinct CDR3 sequences, 9.5% to 15% occurring once. The germline gives CDR1 SEHNR, CDR2 FQNEAQ (reference sequence). V was trimmed by 1 base and J by 3 bases, leaving 6 bases between them. The CDR3 is 13 residues long. General study results and limits: Of the contracting clones, CD4+ ones lay mainly in CM and EM, and CD8+ ones in EMRA. The appearance of some responding clones in pre-infection memory suggested that cross-reactive memory joined.

The sequence came from a man younger than 35 who had mild COVID-19 (a few samples of this study predate the infection). Cell type and time point are not known. The sample was PBMCs or a T cell subset sorted from them (not recorded which). The V call is TRBV7-9, the J call TRBJ1-1; D is ambiguous. DNA of the CDR3: TGTGCCAGCAGCTTAGGCAGTGACACTGAAGCTTTCTTT. Its translation: CASSLGSDTEAFF.